The entry below describes one T cell receptor beta chain. The data were taken from a study of blood T cell repertoires in COVID-19. Study in general: Samples representing acute and convalescent COVID-19 were sourced from the United States, Italy and Spain. The cDNA or gDNA used as material had been derived from T cells, B-cell-depleted T cells, or PBMCs.

Per the original data handling: Using reference gene primer amplification, nucleated cell counts were estimated. Method: immunoSEQ multiplex PCR; TCRdb's copy keeps in-frame clones and lacks some. That table gives V, J and clone size, and the DNA gave D and trimming. Among about 39,000 clones listed, 76% were seen once. Germline loops: CDR1 SGDLS, CDR2 YYNGEE. V was trimmed by 2 bases and J by 0 bases, leaving 3 bases between them. The CDR3 runs 14 residues. This chain uses TRBV9 with TRBJ1-6; D unclear. The receptor's source is a man aged 70-80 years with active or convalescent COVID-19. The sample comprised peripheral blood. The CDR3: CASSVSSYNSPLHF. CDR3 bases: TGTGCCAGCAGCGTTAGCTCCTATAATTCACCCCTCCACTTT.